This record concerns one T cell receptor (beta chain) sequence. This record belongs to a study of blood T cell repertoires in COVID-19. At the level of the study: Nucleic acid was either cDNA or gDNA, and it came from T cells, B-cell-depleted T cells, or PBMCs.

Germline CDR1 and CDR2: SGHTA and FQGTGA. The CDR3 contains 15 residues. With 8 bases clipped from V and 6 bases from J, the junction kept 11 bases outside the gene matches. In the authors' workflow: Quantification of nucleated cells was approximated via reference gene primer amplification. This table comes from immunoSEQ multiplex PCR, and its TCRdb copy is limited to in-frame clones, with some not included. D and trimming were read from the DNA, whereas the V and J calls and clone size are those reported in that table. Of about 310,000 clones listed, 70% to 90% are singletons. The study drew participants aged about 18 to 95 years from roughly 25 US areas. Donors were grouped by their self-reported clinical history.

This clonotype was sampled from a woman aged 40 to 49 who had recovered from COVID-19. This rearrangement joins TRBV7-3 to TRBJ2-2; TRBD2 aligns across 8 bases. The sequenced material came from PBMCs or T cells enriched from blood (not recorded which). The CDR3 spells CASGGLVSGAGELFF. DNA for the CDR3: TGTGCCAGCGGGGGACTAGTGAGTGGAGCCGGGGAGCTGTTTTTT.